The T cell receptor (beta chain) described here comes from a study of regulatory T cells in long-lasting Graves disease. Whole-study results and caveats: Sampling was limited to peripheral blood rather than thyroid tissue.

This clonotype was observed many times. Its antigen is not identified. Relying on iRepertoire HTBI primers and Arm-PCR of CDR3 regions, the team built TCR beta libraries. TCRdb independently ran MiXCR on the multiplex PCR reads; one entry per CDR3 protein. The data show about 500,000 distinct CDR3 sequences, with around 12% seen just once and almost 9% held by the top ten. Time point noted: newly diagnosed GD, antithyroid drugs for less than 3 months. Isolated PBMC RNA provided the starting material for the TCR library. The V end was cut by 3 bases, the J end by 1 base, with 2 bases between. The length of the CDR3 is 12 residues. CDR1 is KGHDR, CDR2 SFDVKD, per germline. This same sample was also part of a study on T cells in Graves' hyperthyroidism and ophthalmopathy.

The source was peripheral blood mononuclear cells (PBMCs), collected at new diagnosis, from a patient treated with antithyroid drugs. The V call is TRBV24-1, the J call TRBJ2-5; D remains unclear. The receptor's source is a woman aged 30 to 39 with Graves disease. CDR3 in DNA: TGTGCCACCAGTGATCCCCAAGAGACCCAGTACTTC. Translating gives CATSDPQETQYF.